This TCR beta chain was sequenced during a study of blood T cell repertoires in COVID-19. As for the study in general: PBMCs, B-cell-depleted T cells, or T cells were the source of the cDNA or gDNA that made up the material.

The CDR3 has 11 amino acids. V dropped 2 bases and J dropped 3 bases, with 2 bases sitting between them. Germline-derived CDR1 and CDR2 are ENHRY and SYGVKD. Produced via immunoSEQ multiplex PCR; TCRdb's table is partial and in-frame only. Counted here are approximately 300,000 clones, 65% to 90% occurring once; the ten biggest clones make up 8.5% to 12%. Researchers sorted participants into cohorts using their self-reported clinical history. Before being deemed recovered, Cohort 3 donors had two negative PCRs, clearance, or symptom resolution. This sequence joins TRBV10-3 and TRBJ2-7, with no clear D. The receptor's source is a woman between 18 and 29 years old who had recovered from COVID-19. The sequenced sample was PBMCs or T cells enriched from blood (not recorded which). CDR3 amino acids: CAISERYEQYF. The CDR3 DNA reads TGTGCCATCAGTGAGCGCTACGAGCAGTACTTC.